The clone carrying this T cell receptor beta chain was recorded at least ten times. The antigen is undetermined. The V gene's germline CDR1 is SGHAT and CDR2 FQNNGV. The CDR3 length is 16 residues. V dropped 0 bases and J dropped 0 bases, with 9 bases sitting between them. The record originates from a study of neurological immune-mediated disorders. Regarding the study as a whole: It was the repertoires of 18 of 34 multiple sclerosis patients that phylogenetic grouping placed in one related-CDR3 cluster, which is a possible signature. HTLV-1-associated myelopathy had the most TCR clonal expansion, and multiple sclerosis had the least, less than healthy controls. Private repertoires in all groups were suggested by the finding that expanded clones across subjects shared no CDR3 amino acid sequences.

5'RACE with 10-nucleotide random UMIs produced the cDNA. Using its own MiXCR run on the 5' RACE reads, TCRdb lists one record per CDR3 protein. Of just over 50,000 distinct CDR3 sequences listed, about 3.7% are singletons. The receptor was derived from a man between 35 and 55 years old with multiple sclerosis. Input material: PBMCs. The rearrangement joins TRBV11-2 to TRBJ1-5; D is uncertain. The CDR3 DNA is TGTGCCAGCAGCTTAGATGGGATTGGTAGCAATCAGCCCCAGCATTTT. Protein sequence: CASSLDGIGSNQPQHF.